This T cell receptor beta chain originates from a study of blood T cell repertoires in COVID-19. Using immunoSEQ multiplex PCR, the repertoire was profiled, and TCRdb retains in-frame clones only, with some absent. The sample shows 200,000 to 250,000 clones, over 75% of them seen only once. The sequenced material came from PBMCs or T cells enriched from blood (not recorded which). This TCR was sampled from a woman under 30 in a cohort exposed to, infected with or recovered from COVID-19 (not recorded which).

CDR3 bases: TGTGCCAGCAGTTCAGTCCCAGTCATGAACACTGAAGCTTTCTTT. It is translated as CASSSVPVMNTEAFF. The chain employs TRBV2 and TRBJ1-1; D is ambiguous. Germline-derived CDR1 and CDR2 are SNHLY and FYNNEI. The CDR3 runs 15 residues. V was trimmed by 5 bases and J by 0 bases, leaving 13 bases between them.